The 18 T cell receptor beta chains reported below all come from one sample, sequenced in a study of blood T cell repertoires in COVID-19 (dated by TCRdb to about 2020). Library preparation was by the immunoSEQ multiplex PCR assay. The table was pulled from immuneACCESS by TCRdb, which kept in-frame rearrangements only. Such tables lose some clones; where checked, under half of the loss comes from unresolved V genes, and the rest has no known cause. Present in this sample are around 68,000 clones, about nine tenths of which were seen just once. The ten top clones hold around 1.5% of the sample. Material: peripheral blood. The receptor source for this set is a human donor in a cohort sampled during active COVID-19.

On this clone itself: Other DNA sequences in the same sample also yield this CDR3. The chain links TRBV5-1 to TRBJ2-7, with 10 bases aligning to TRBD2. V lost 4 bases to trimming and J lost 0 bases; unmatched junction nucleotides: 4. The CDR3 has 15 residues. Germline CDR1 and CDR2: SGHRS and YFSETQ. The CDR3 coding sequence is TGCGCCAGCAGCCTTACTAGCGGGAACTCCTACGAGCAGTACTTC. This translates into CASSLTSGNSYEQYF.

This chain links TRBV5-4 with TRBJ2-2, with 10 bases lining up with TRBD2. Germline V gene lookup returns CDR1 SGHNT and CDR2 YYREEE (reference sequence). V shed 0 bases, J shed 5 bases, and the junction held 13 bases outside the gene matches. This CDR3 spans 19 amino acids. The CDR3 here is CASSLGGHGAGGLTGELFF. CDR3 DNA sequence: TGTGCCAGCAGCTTGGGCGGTCATGGAGCGGGAGGGTTAACCGGGGAGCTGTTTTTT.

The chain uses TRBV14 and TRBJ2-6; 9 bases line up with TRBD2. From germline, CDR1 is SGHDN and CDR2 FVKESK. J gave up 0 bases and V 4 bases, and 7 bases lay outside the gene matches. CDR3 size: 18 residues. DNA of the CDR3: TGTGCCAGCAGCCCCCGAGGGCGGGGGGGCTCTGGGGCCAACGTCCTGACTTTC. Protein: CASSPRGRGGSGANVLTF.

In its sample, this clone was seen once. The chain is built from TRBV5-1 and TRBJ2-6; 8 bases match TRBD2. Trimming at V came to 0 bases and at J to 0 bases, leaving 14 bases not matched to a gene. Per the germline V gene, CDR1 is SGHRS and CDR2 is YFSETQ. The CDR3 length is 21 residues. CDR3 in amino acids: CASSLAREREIPNSGANVLTF. Here the CDR3 DNA reads TGCGCCAGCAGCTTGGCACGGGAGCGGGAGATCCCCAACTCTGGGGCCAACGTCCTGACTTTC.

The genes are TRBV10-3 and TRBJ2-1, with D possibly matching TRBD1 (5 bases). This CDR3 comprises 17 residues. V was cut by 2 bases and J by 0 bases, with 14 bases left in between. Germline V lookup: CDR1 ENHRY, CDR2 SYGVKD. For the CDR3, the DNA is TGTGCCATCAGTGAGCCGCAGACAGTTGCCTCCTACAATGAGCAGTTCTTC. It specifies CAISEPQTVASYNEQFF.

The chain recombines TRBV11-3 with TRBJ2-7; no clear D. The CDR3 sequence is 11 residues long. Trimming shortened V by 7 bases and J by 6 bases, and 10 bases separated the two germline ends. Germline CDR1 SGHNT, CDR2 YENEEA. CDR3 region: CASTRGFEQYF. The CDR3 nucleotides read TGTGCCAGCACCCGAGGATTCGAGCAGTACTTC.

The rearrangement links TRBV12-5 to TRBJ2-1; perhaps TRBD1 as D (5 bases). CDR1 is LGHNT, CDR2 FRNRAP, per germline. This CDR3 has 14 amino acids. Trimming removed 0 bases at V and 8 bases at J, with 11 bases between. The CDR3 protein is CASGLVPDSYEQFF. The CDR3 DNA reads TGTGCTAGTGGTTTGGTACCCGACAGTTATGAGCAGTTCTTC.

The genes are TRBV6-2 or TRBV6-3 and TRBJ1-3; D call uncertain. Trimming took 2 bases from V and 0 from J, leaving 17 bases between them. The CDR3 totals 18 residues. The germline gives CDR1 MNHEY, CDR2 SVGEGT. CDR3 nucleotide sequence: TGTGCCAGCAGTTACGTAATTTACGAGGACTACTCTGGAAACACCATATATTTT. Translating it yields CASSYVIYEDYSGNTIYF.

The V call is TRBV28, the J call TRBJ2-5; D not certain. The V and J ends lost 4 bases and 10 bases respectively, with 7 bases between them. The length of the CDR3 is 10 residues. Germline V gene data show CDR1 as MDHEN and CDR2 as SYDVKM. CDR3 protein: CASSSKLQYF. CDR3 DNA sequence: TGTGCCAGCAGTTCCAAGCTCCAGTACTTC.

This chain connects TRBV7-6 to TRBJ2-5; D may be TRBD1 (5 bases). This CDR3 has 16 amino acids. Germline V gives CDR1 SGHVS, CDR2 FNYEAQ. Between the trimmed V and J ends, which lost 5 bases and 5 bases, there was a span of 21 bases. The CDR3 is CASSHPSLAGKETQYF. The CDR3 DNA sequence: TGTGCCAGCAGCCATCCATCTCTGGCAGGGAAGGAGACCCAGTACTTC.

This clone was seen a handful of times. The V gene is TRBV5-5, the J gene TRBJ2-7; 7 bases are a match to TRBD1. CDR3 length: 16 residues. V lost 3 bases, J lost 2 bases, and 11 bases stayed unmatched. Germline CDR1 is SGHKS and CDR2 is YYEKEE (reference sequence). CDR3 DNA sequence: TGTGCCAGCAGCTCAACCCCCGACAGGGTACCCTACGAGCAGTACTTC. It is translated as CASSSTPDRVPYEQYF. Full variable domain (missing parts from reference TRBV5-5 and TRBJ2-7): DAGVTQSPTHLIKTRGQQVTLRCSPISGHKSVSWYQQVLGQGPQFIFQYYEKEERGRGNFPDRFSARQFPNYSSELNVNALLLGDSALYLCASSSTPDRVPYEQYFGPGTRLTVT.

The V call is TRBV25-1, the J call TRBJ2-4; TRBD2 matches at 7 bases. In germline, CDR1 is MGHDK, CDR2 SYGVNS. The CDR3 extends over 12 amino acids. Unmatched junction bases numbered 8, after V lost 10 bases and J lost 8 bases. CDR3 DNA sequence: TGTGCCACCTCGTTTGCGGGAGACATTCAGTACTTC. This translates into CATSFAGDIQYF.

This chain joins TRBV7-2 and TRBJ2-5; 10 bases fit TRBD2. The CDR3 is made up of 15 amino acids. Germline V gene lookup returns CDR1 SGHTA and CDR2 FQGNSA. The trim removed 6 bases at V and 2 bases at J, leaving 6 bases unmatched. The CDR3: CASRPRLAGQETQYF. The CDR3 DNA sequence: TGTGCCAGCAGACCCAGACTAGCGGGTCAAGAGACCCAGTACTTC.

The J gene is TRBJ2-5, the V gene TRBV29-1; tentative D call: TRBD1 (5 bases). Trimming removed 7 bases at V and 3 bases at J, with 18 bases between. Germline CDR1 SQVTM, CDR2 ANQGSEA. CDR3 length: 14 amino acids. Here the CDR3 DNA reads TGCAGCGGCTGGGGCAGGAACAGAGAAGAGACCCAGTACTTC. Protein product: CSGWGRNREETQYF.

V gene TRBV5-1 combines with J gene TRBJ1-1, with unresolved D. V lost 4 bases and J lost 4, with 14 bases in between. CDR1 and CDR2 from the germline V gene are SGHRS and YFSETQ. The CDR3 sequence is 14 residues long. The CDR3 reads CASSPNAVGTEAFF. The CDR3 DNA sequence: TGCGCCAGCAGCCCTAACGCGGTCGGCACTGAAGCTTTCTTT.

V gene TRBV14 combines with J gene TRBJ2-3; 9 positions match TRBD1. The CDR3 loop spans 16 amino acids. Germline CDR1 and CDR2: SGHDN and FVKESK. The V and J ends lost 3 bases and 2 bases, in that order; junction bases with no gene match: 6. This CDR3 reads CASSHRDRESTDTQYF. The CDR3 coding sequence is TGTGCCAGCAGCCATAGGGACAGGGAGTCCACAGATACGCAGTATTTT.

The chain employs TRBV29-1 and TRBJ2-3; 10 positions match TRBD2. V was clipped by 6 bases and J by 3 bases; unmatched bases: 3. The CDR3 runs 13 residues. The germline CDR1 and CDR2 sequences are SQVTM and ANQGSEA. Written as DNA, the CDR3 is TGCAGCGTCGAGCGGGGGGGAACAGATACGCAGTATTTT. Encoded protein: CSVERGGTDTQYF.

The rearrangement joins TRBV7-8 to TRBJ2-1, with no clear D. V was trimmed by 2 bases and J by 2 bases, leaving 7 bases between them. The germline gives CDR1 SGHVS, CDR2 FQNEAQ. The CDR3 consists of 14 residues. CDR3 sequence (DNA): TGTGCCAGCAGCTTACTTGTCGCCTACAATGAGCAGTTCTTC. Amino acids: CASSLLVAYNEQFF.